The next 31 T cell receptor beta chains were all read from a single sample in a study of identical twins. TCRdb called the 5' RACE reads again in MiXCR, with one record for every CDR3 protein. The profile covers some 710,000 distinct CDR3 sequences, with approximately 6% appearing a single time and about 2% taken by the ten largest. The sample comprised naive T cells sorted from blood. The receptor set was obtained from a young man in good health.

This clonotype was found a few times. The DNA for the CDR3 is TGTGCCAGCAGCTTGGCGGGACTAGCGGGAGGGGATTCCTACGAGCAGTACGTC. Residues: CASSLAGLAGGDSYEQYV. The chain has TRBV5-6 and TRBJ2-7; 16 bases agree with TRBD2. The CDR3 runs 18 residues. Per the germline V gene, CDR1 is SGHDT and CDR2 is YYEEEE. V shed 0 bases, J shed 1 base, and the junction held 4 bases outside the gene matches.

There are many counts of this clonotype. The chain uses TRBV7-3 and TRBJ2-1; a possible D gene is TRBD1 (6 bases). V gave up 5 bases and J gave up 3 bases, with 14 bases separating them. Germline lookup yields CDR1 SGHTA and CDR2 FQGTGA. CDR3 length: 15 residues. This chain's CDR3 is CASSPLRGGYNEQFF. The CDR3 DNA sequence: TGTGCCAGCAGCCCATTACGAGGGGGCTACAATGAGCAGTTCTTC. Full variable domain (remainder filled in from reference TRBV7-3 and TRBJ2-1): GAGVSQTPSNKVTEKGKYVELRCDPISGHTALYWYRQSLGQGPEFLIYFQGTGAADDSGLPNDRFFAVRPEGSVSTLKIQRTERGDSAVYLCASSPLRGGYNEQFFGPGTRLTVL.

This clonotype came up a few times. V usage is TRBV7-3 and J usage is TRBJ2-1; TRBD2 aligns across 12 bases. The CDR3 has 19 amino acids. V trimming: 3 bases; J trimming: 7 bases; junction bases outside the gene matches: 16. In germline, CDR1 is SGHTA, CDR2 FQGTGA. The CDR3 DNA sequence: TGTGCCAGCAGCTTCGGGCTAGCGGGAGGGCGGCGGTATGTGAATGAGCAGTTCTTC. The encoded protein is CASSFGLAGGRRYVNEQFF.

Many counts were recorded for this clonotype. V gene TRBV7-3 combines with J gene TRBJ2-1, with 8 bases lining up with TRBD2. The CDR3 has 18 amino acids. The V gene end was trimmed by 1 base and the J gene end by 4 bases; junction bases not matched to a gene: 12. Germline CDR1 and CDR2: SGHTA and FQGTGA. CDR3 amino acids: CASSLKRPAGDPYNEQFF. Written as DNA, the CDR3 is TGTGCCAGCAGCTTAAAGCGGCCAGCGGGAGACCCTTACAATGAGCAGTTCTTC.

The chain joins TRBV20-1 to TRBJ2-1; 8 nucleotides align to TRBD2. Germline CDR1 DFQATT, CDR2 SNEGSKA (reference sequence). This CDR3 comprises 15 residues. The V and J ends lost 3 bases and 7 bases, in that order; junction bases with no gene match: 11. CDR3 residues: CSASREGRRWNEQFF. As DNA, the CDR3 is TGCAGTGCTAGTCGGGAGGGCCGTAGGTGGAATGAGCAGTTCTTC.

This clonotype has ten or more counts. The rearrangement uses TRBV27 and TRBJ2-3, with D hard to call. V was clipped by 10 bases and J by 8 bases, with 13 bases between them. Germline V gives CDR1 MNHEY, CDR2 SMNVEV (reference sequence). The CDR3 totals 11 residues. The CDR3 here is CAIQSSGTQYF. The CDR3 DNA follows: TGTGCCATACAGAGTTCGGGTACGCAGTATTTT.

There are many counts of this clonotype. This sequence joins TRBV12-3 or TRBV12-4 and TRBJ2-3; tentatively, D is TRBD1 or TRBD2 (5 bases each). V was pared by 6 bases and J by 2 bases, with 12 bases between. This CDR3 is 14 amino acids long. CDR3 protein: CASSRDGYTDTQYF. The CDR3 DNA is TGTGCCAGCAGCCGGGACGGTTACACAGATACGCAGTATTTT.

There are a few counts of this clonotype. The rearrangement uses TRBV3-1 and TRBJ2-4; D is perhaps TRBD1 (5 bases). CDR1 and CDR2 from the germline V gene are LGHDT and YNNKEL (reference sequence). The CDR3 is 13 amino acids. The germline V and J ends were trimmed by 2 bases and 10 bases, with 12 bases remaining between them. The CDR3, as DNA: TGTGCCAGCAGCCAAAGGGGATTTGGGATTCAGTACTTC. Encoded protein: CASSQRGFGIQYF.

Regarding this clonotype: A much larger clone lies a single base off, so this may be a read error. For the CDR3, the DNA is TGTGCCAGCAGACTGGCCACCAGGAGCTACGAGCAGTACTTC. This encodes CASRLATRSYEQYF. This chain joins TRBV28 and TRBJ2-7; no clear D gene. V shed 6 bases and J shed 3 bases, with 15 bases lying between them. The length of the CDR3 is 14 residues. Germline CDR1 is MDHEN and CDR2 is SYDVKM.

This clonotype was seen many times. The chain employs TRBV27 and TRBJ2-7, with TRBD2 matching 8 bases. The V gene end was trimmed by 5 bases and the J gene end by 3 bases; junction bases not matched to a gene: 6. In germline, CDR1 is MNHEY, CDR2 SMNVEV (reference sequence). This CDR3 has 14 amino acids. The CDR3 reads CASSRLATHYEQYF. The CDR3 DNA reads TGTGCCAGCAGTAGACTAGCGACACACTACGAGCAGTACTTC.

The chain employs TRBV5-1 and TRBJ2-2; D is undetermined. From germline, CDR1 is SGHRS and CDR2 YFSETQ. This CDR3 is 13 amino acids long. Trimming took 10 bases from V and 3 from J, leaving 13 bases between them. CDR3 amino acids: CASRTGDTGELFF. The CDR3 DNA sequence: TGCGCCTCAAGGACGGGCGACACCGGGGAGCTGTTTTTT.

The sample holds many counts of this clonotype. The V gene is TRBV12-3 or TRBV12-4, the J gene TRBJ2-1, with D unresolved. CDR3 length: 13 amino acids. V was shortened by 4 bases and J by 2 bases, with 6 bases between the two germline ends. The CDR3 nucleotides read TGTGCCAGCAGTTCTCGACCCTACAATGAGCAGTTCTTC. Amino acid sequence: CASSSRPYNEQFF.

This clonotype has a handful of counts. The CDR3 reads CSASEDGYEQYF. The CDR3, as DNA: TGCAGTGCTAGTGAAGACGGATACGAGCAGTACTTC. The chain combines TRBV20-1 with TRBJ2-7, with D unresolved. V was trimmed by 3 bases and J by 4 bases, leaving 10 bases between them. This CDR3 comprises 12 residues. Germline V gene data show CDR1 as DFQATT and CDR2 as SNEGSKA (reference sequence).

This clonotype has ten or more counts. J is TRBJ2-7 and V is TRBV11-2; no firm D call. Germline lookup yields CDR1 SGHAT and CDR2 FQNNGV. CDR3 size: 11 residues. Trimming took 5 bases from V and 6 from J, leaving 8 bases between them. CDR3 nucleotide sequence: TGTGCCAGCAGCCCTCCGGGCGAGCAGTACTTC. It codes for CASSPPGEQYF.

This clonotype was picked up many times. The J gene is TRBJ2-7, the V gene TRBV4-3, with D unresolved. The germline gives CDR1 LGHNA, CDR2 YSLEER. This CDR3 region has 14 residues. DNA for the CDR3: TGCGCGAGCGCCCCATCGCTATTCTCCTACGAGCAGTACTTC. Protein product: CASAPSLFSYEQYF.

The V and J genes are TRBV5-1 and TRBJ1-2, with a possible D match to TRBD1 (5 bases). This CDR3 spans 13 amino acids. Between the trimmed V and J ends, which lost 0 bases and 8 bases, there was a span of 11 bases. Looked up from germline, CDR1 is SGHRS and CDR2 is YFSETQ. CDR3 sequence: CASSLGQPMGYTF. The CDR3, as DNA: TGCGCCAGCAGCTTGGGACAGCCTATGGGCTACACCTTC.

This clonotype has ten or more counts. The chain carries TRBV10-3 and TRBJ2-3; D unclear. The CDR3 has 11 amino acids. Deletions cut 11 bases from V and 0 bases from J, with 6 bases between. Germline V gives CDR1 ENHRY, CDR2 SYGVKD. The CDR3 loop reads CAVGSTDTQYF. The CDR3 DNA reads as TGTGCCGTTGGGAGCACAGATACGCAGTATTTT.

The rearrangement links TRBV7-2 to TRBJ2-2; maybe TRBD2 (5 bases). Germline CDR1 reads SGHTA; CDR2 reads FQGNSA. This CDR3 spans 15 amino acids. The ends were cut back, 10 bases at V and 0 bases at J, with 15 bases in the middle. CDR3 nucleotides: TGTGCCATCCCCGGGGTGGGGACGAACACCGGGGAGCTGTTTTTT. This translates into CAIPGVGTNTGELFF.

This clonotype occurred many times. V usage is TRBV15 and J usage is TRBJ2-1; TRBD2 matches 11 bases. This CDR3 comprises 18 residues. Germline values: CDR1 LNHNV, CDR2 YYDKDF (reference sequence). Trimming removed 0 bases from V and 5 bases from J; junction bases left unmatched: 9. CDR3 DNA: TGTGCCACCAGCAGAGATGGGGTTAGCGGGAGGGGGGACAATGAGCAGTTCTTC. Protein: CATSRDGVSGRGDNEQFF.

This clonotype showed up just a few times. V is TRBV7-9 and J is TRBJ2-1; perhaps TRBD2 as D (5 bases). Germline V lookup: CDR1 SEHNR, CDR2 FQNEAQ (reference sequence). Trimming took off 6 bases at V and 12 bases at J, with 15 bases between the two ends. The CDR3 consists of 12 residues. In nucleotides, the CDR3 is TGTGCCAGCAGTACAGAGGGTAAAGGGCAGTTCTTC. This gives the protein CASSTEGKGQFF.

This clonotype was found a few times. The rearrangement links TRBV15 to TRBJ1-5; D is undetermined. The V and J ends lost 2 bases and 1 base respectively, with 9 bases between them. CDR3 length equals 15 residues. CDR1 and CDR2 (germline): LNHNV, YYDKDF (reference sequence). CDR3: CATSRLGESNQPQHF. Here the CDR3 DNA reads TGTGCCACCAGCAGATTGGGAGAAAGCAATCAGCCCCAGCATTTT.

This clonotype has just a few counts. CDR3 sequence: CASSPTGGPGEQFF. CDR3 coding DNA: TGTGCCAGCAGCCCAACGGGAGGGCCGGGTGAGCAGTTCTTC. The gene calls are TRBV13 and TRBJ2-1; 8 bases are shared with TRBD2. Looked up from germline, CDR1 is PRHDT and CDR2 is FYEKMQ (reference sequence). The CDR3 totals 14 residues. The ends lost 5 bases at V and 9 bases at J; junction bases unmatched: 9.

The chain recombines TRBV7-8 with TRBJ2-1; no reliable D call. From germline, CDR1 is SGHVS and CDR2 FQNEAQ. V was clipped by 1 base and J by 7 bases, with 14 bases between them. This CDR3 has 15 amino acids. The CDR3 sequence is CASSLGASLGNEQFF. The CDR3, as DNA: TGTGCCAGCAGCTTAGGTGCTAGTTTGGGGAATGAGCAGTTCTTC. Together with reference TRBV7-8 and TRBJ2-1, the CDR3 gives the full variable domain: GAGVSQSPRYKVAKRGQDVALRCDPISGHVSLFWYQQALGQGPEFLTYFQNEAQLDKSGLPSDRFFAERPEGSVSTLKIQRTQQEDSAVYLCASSLGASLGNEQFFGPGTRLTVL.

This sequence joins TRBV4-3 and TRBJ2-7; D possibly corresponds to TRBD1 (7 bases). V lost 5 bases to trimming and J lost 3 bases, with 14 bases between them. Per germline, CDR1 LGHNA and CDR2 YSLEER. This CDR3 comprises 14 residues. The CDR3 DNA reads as TGCGCCAGCAGCTTAACCCAGGGGGGCTACGAGCAGTACTTC. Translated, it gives CASSLTQGGYEQYF.

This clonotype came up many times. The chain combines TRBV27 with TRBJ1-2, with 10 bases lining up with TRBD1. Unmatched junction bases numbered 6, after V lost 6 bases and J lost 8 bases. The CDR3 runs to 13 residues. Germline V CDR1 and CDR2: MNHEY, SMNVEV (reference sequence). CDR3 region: CASSFGTGDGYTF. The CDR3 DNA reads TGTGCCAGCAGCTTTGGGACAGGGGACGGCTACACCTTC.

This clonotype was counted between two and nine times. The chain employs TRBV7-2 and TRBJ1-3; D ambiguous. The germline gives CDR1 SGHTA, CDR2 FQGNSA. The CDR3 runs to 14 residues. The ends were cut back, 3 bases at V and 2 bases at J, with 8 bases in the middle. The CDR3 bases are TGTGCCAGCAGCTTTGTGACGGCTGGAAACACCATATATTTT. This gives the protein CASSFVTAGNTIYF.

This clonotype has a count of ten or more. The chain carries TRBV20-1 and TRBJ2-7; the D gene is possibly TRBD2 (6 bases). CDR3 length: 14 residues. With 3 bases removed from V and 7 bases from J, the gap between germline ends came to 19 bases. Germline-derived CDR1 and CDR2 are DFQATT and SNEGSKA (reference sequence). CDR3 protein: CSASPGRGVGEQYF. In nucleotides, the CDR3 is TGCAGTGCTAGTCCGGGGCGGGGAGTAGGGGAGCAGTACTTC.

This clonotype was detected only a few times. In DNA, the CDR3 is TGTGCCAGCAGTGGGGACGGGGCAGGGCTGAACGAGCAGTACTTC. Translated: CASSGDGAGLNEQYF. The chain is built from TRBV2 and TRBJ2-7; either TRBD1 or TRBD2 may fit D (5 bases each). The CDR3 extends over 15 amino acids. Germline assignment: CDR1 SNHLY and CDR2 FYNNEI. Trimming stripped 4 bases from V and 5 bases from J, with 18 bases between.

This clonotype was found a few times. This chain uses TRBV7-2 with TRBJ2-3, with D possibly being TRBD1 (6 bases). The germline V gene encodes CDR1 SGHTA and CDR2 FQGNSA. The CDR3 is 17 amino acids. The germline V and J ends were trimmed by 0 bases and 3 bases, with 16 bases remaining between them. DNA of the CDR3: TGTGCCAGCAGCTTAGCGAGGAGCGGAAGGGGGACAGATACGCAGTATTTT. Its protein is CASSLARSGRGTDTQYF.

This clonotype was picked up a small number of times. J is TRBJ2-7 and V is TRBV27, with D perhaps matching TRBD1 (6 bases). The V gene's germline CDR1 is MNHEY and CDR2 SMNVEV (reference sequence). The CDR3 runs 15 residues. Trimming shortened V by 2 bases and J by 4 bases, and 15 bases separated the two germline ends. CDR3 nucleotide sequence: TGTGCCAGCAGTTTAGTAGGGGACGGGACATACGAGCAGTACGTC. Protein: CASSLVGDGTYEQYV.

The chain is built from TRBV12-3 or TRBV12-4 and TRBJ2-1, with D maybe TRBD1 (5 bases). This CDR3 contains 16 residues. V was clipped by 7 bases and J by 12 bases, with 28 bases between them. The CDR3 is CASTDVWGLGVGGQFF. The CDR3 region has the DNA TGTGCCAGCACCGACGTGTGGGGCCTTGGAGTTGGTGGGCAGTTCTTC.